These T cell receptor beta chains were read from a single sample in a study of blood T cell repertoires in COVID-19. Here immunoSEQ multiplex PCR was the method, and the copy in TCRdb shows in-frame clones only, minus some. The table has about 74,000 clones, 84% seen once; the top ten hold less than 45%. The specimen was peripheral blood. Every receptor here comes from a man between 70 and 80 years old with acute or convalescent COVID-19. CDR3s include the opening cysteine and the closing phenylalanine or tryptophan. The D gene is left open where the match is weak. Clone size appears in some rows only: once, few, many, or a class for an expanded clone.

J,size,V,D,CDR3,DNA
TRBJ2-6,NA,TRBV7-3,NA,CASSTPASGANVLTF,TGTGCCAGCAGCACTCCCGCCTCTGGGGCCAACGTCCTGACTTTC
TRBJ2-1,once,TRBV5-1,TRBD1,CASSPQGASYNEQFF,TGCGCCAGCAGCCCTCAGGGGGCCTCCTACAATGAGCAGTTCTTC
TRBJ2-3,NA,TRBV3-1/TRBV3-2,NA,CASSHTEGGSTDTQYF,TGTGCCAGCAGCCACACGGAGGGGGGGAGCACAGATACGCAGTATTTT
TRBJ2-5,NA,TRBV11-2,NA,CASSPSAEETQYF,TGTGCCAGCAGCCCAAGCGCGGAGGAGACCCAGTACTTC
TRBJ2-1,NA,TRBV11-2,TRBD1,CASSPDRESRNEQFF,TGTGCCAGCAGCCCGGACAGGGAGTCTCGCAATGAGCAGTTCTTC
TRBJ1-1,few,TRBV2,NA,CASKGVPYTEAFF,TGTGCCAGCAAGGGGGTGCCGTACACTGAAGCTTTCTTT
TRBJ2-3,NA,TRBV10-3,NA,CATHGHEDTQYF,TGTGCCACACACGGACATGAGGATACGCAGTATTTT
TRBJ2-1,once,TRBV18,TRBD2,CASSPTSADNEQFF,TGTGCCAGCTCACCAACTAGCGCGGACAATGAGCAGTTCTTC
TRBJ2-5,NA,TRBV20-1,TRBD2,CSASGLAGPKTQYF,TGCAGTGCTAGTGGACTAGCGGGCCCGAAGACCCAGTACTTC
TRBJ2-2,NA,TRBV7-9,TRBD1,CASTGWAGGNTGELFF,TGTGCCAGCACCGGATGGGCAGGGGGGAACACCGGGGAGCTGTTTTTT
TRBJ2-7,NA,TRBV30,TRBD1,CAWSVGTGPKEQYF,TGTGCCTGGAGTGTTGGGACAGGACCTAAAGAGCAGTACTTC
TRBJ2-7,few,TRBV5-1,TRBD1,CASSLARTGIPHEQYF,TGCGCCAGCAGCTTGGCCAGGACAGGGATCCCCCACGAGCAGTACTTC
TRBJ2-7,NA,TRBV28,NA,CASSARQAEQYF,TGTGCCAGCAGTGCGAGACAGGCGGAGCAGTACTTC
TRBJ2-7,NA,TRBV7-2,NA,CASSFRQAYEQYF,TGTGCCAGCAGCTTTCGACAGGCCTACGAGCAGTACTTC
TRBJ1-3,NA,TRBV11-2,NA,CASSFPAGDTIYF,TGTGCCAGCAGCTTCCCGGCGGGGGACACCATATATTTT
TRBJ1-5,NA,TRBV6-5,NA,CASSRDGHTNQPQHF,TGTGCCAGCAGCCGAGACGGACACACCAATCAGCCCCAGCATTTT
TRBJ1-5,NA,TRBV13,NA,CASSLSRGSNQPQHF,TGTGCCAGCAGCTTATCCCGGGGTAGCAATCAGCCCCAGCATTTT
TRBJ1-2,NA,TRBV7-9,TRBD1,CASSSWDREGYGYTF,TGTGCCAGCAGCTCCTGGGACAGAGAGGGCTATGGCTACACCTTC
TRBJ2-1,NA,TRBV3-1/TRBV3-2,NA,CASGPPYNEQFF,TGTGCCAGCGGGCCCCCTTACAATGAGCAGTTCTTC
TRBJ2-7,NA,TRBV12-5,TRBD2,CASAGGGGYEQYF,TGTGCTAGTGCCGGGGGGGGAGGATACGAGCAGTACTTC